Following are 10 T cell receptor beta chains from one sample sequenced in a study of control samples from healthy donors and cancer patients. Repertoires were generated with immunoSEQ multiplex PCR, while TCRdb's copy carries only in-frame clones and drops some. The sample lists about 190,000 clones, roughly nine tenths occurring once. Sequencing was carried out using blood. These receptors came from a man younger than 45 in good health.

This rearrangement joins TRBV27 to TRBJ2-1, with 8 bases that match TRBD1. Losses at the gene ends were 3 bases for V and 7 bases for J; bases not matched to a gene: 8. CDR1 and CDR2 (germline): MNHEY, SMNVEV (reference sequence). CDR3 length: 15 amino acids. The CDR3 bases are TGTGCCAGCAGTTTGGTTAGACAGGGGCTGAATGAGCAGTTCTTC. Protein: CASSLVRQGLNEQFF.

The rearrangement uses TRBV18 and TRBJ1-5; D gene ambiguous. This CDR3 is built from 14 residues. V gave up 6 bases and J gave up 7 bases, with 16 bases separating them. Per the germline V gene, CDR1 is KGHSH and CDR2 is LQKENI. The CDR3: CASSPEGSGQPQHF. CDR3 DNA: TGTGCCAGCTCCCCGGAGGGTTCTGGGCAGCCCCAGCATTTT.

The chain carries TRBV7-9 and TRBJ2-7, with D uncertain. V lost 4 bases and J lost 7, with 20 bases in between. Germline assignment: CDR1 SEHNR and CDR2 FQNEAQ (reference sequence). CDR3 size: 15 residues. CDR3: CASSSAPDRVWEQYF. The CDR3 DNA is TGTGCCAGCAGCTCAGCCCCCGACCGTGTCTGGGAGCAGTACTTC. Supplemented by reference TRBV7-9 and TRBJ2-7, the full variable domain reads DTGVSQNPRHKITKRGQNVTFRCDPISEHNRLYWYRQTLGQGPEFLTYFQNEAQLEKSRLLSDRFSAERPKGSFSTLEIQRTEQGDSAMYLCASSSAPDRVWEQYFGPGTRLTVT.

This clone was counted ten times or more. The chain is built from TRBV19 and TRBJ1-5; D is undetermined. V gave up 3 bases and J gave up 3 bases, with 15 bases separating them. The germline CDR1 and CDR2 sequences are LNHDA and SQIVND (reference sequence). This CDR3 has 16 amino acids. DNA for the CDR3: TGTGCCAGTAGTATGTTCGGCGAGGGCTTCAATCAGCCCCAGCATTTT. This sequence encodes CASSMFGEGFNQPQHF.

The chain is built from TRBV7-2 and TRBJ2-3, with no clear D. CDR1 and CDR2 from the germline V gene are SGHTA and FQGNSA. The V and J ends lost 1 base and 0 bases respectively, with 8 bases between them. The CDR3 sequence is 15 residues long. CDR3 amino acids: CASSLEASSTDTQYF. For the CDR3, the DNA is TGTGCCAGCAGCTTAGAAGCCAGTAGCACAGATACGCAGTATTTT. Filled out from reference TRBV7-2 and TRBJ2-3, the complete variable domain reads GAGVSQSPSNKVTEKGKDVELRCDPISGHTALYWYRQSLGQGLEFLIYFQGNSAPDKSGLPSDRFSAERTGGSVSTLTIQRTQQEDSAVYLCASSLEASSTDTQYFGPGTRLTVL.

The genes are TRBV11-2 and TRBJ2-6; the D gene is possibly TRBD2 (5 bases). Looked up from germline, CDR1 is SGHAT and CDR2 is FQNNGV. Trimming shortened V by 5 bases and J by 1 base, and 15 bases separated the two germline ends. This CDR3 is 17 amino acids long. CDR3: CASSHPRGKSGANVLTF. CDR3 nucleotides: TGTGCCAGCAGCCATCCACGAGGGAAGTCTGGGGCCAACGTCCTGACTTTC.

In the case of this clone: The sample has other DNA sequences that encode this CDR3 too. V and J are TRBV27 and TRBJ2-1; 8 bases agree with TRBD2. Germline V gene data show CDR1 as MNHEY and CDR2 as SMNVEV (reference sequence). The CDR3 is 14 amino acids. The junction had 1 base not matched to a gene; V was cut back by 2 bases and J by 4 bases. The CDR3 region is CASSLAGGYNEQFF. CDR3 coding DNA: TGTGCCAGCAGTTTAGCGGGGGGATACAATGAGCAGTTCTTC.

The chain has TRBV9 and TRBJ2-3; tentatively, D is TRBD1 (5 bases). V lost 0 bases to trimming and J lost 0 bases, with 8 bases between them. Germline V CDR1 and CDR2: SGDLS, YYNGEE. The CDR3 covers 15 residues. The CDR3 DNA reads TGTGCCAGCAGCGTAGATGGGGCAAGCACAGATACGCAGTATTTT. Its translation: CASSVDGASTDTQYF.

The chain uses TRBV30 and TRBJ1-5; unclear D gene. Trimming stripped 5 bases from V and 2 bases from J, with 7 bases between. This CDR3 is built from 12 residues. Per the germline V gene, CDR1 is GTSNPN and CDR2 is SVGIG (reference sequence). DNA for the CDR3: TGTGCCTGGGGTGGAGGCAATCAGCCCCAGCATTTT. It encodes CAWGGGNQPQHF. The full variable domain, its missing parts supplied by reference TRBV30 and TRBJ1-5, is SQTIHQWPATLVQPVGSPLSLECTVEGTSNPNLYWYRQAAGRGLQLLFYSVGIGQISSEVPQNLSASRPQDRQFILSSKKLLLSDSGFYLCAWGGGNQPQHFGDGTRLSIL.

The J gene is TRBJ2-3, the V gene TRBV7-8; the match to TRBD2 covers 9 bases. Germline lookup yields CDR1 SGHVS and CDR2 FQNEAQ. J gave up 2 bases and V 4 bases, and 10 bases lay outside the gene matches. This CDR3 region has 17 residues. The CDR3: CASSSLISGGYTDTQYF. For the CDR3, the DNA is TGTGCCAGCAGCTCCCTTATTAGCGGGGGCTACACAGATACGCAGTATTTT.